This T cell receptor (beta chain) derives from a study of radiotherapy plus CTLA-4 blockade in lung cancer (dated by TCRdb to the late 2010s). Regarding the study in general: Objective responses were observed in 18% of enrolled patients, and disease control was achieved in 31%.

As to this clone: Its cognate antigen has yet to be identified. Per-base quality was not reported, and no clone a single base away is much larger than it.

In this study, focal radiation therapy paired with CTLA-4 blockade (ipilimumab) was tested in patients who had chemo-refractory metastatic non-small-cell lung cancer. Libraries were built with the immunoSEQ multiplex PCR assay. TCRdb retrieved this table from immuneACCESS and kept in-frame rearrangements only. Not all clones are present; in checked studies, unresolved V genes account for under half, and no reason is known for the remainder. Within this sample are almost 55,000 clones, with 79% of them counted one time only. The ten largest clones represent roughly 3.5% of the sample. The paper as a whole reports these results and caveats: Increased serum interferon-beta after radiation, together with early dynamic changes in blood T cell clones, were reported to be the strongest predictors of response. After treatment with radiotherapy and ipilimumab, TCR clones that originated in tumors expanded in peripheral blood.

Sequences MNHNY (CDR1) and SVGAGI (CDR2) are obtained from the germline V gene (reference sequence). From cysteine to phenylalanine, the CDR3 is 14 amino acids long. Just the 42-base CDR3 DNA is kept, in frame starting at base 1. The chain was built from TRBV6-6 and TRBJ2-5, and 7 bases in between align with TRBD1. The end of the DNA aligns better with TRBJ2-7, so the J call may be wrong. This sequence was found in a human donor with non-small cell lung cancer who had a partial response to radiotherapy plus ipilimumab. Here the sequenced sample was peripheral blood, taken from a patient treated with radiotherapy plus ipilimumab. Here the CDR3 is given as CASSAAGGTYEQYF. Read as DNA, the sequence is TGTGCCAGCAGTGCGGCAGGGGGTACCTACGAGCAGTACTTC.